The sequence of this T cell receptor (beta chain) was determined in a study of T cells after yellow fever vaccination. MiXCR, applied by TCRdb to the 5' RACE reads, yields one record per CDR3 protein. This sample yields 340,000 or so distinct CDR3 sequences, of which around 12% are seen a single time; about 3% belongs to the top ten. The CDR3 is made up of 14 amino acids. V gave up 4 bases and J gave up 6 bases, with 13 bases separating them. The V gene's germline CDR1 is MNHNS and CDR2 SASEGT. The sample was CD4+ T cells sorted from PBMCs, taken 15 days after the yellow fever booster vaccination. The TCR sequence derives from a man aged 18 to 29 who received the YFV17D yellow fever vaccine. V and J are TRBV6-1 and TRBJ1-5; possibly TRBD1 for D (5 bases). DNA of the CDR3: TGTGCCAGCAGTGGAAACCGGGACGCTCAGCCCCAGCATTTT. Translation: CASSGNRDAQPQHF.